This TCR beta chain was observed in a study of T cell changes during pregnancy in multiple sclerosis. TCRdb's copy holds only in-frame clones and misses some; the assay was immunoSEQ multiplex PCR. The repertoire holds approximately 87,000 clones, with 75% to 95% as singletons. In its sample, this clone was seen once. Other nucleotide sequences in the sample specify the same CDR3. The germline V and J ends were trimmed by 4 bases and 5 bases, with 9 bases remaining between them. CDR1 and CDR2 from the germline V gene are SGDLS and YYNGEE. The length of the CDR3 is 12 residues. The specimen comprised CD4+ T cells from peripheral blood mononuclear cells, sampled in the second trimester of pregnancy. This TCR derives from a female donor with multiple sclerosis, enrolled in a pregnancy study. The chain is built from TRBV9 and TRBJ1-1; no clear D. For the CDR3, the DNA is TGTGCCAGCAGCCCCCGCGGAACTGAAGCTTTCTTT. Protein product: CASSPRGTEAFF.